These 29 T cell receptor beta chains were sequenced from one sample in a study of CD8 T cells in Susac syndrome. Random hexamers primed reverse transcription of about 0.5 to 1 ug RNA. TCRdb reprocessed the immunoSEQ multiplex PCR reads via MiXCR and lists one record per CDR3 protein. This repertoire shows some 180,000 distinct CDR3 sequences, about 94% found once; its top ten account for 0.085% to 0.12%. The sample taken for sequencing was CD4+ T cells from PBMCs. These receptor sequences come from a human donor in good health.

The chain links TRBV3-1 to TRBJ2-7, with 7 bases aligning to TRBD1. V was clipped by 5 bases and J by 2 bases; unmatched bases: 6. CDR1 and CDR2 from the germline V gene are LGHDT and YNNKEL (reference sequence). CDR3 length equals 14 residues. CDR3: CASSTRQGPYEQYF. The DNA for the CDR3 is TGTGCCAGCAGCACACGACAGGGCCCCTACGAGCAGTACTTC.

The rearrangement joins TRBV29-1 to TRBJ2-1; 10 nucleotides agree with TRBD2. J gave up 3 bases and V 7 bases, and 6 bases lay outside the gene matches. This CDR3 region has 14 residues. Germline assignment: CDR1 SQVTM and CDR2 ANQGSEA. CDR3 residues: CSAQSSGGYNEQFF. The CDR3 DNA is TGCAGCGCCCAATCTAGCGGGGGCTACAATGAGCAGTTCTTC.

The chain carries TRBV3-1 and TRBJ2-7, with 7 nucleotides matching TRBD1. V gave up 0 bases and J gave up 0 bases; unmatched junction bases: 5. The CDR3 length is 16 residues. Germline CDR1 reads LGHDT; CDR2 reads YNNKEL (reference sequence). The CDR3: CASSQEPGTASYEQYF. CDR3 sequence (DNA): TGTGCCAGCAGCCAAGAACCCGGGACAGCCTCCTACGAGCAGTACTTC.

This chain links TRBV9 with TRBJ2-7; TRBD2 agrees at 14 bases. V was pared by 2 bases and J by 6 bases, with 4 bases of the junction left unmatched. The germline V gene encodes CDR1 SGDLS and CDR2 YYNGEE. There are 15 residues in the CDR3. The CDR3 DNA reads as TGTGCCAGCAGCGTGGGACTAGCGGGAGAAACCGAGCAGTACTTC. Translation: CASSVGLAGETEQYF.

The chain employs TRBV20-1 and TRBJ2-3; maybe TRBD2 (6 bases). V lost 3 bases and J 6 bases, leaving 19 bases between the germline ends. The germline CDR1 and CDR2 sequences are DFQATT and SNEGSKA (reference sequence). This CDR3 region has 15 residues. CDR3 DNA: TGCAGTGCTAGGCGACTAGTCCAGGATGGGGATACGCAGTATTTT. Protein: CSARRLVQDGDTQYF.

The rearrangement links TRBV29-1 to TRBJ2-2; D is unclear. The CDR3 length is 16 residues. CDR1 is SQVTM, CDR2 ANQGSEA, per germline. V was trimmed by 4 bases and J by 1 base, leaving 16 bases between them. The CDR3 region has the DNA TGCAGCGTTGGGAGTCCCTTTTTCGGGAACACCGGGGAGCTGTTTTTT. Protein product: CSVGSPFFGNTGELFF.

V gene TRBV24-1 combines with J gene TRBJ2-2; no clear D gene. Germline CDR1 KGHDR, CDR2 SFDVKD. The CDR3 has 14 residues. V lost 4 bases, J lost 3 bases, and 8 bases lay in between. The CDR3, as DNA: TGTGCCACCAGTGAGGCTAAAGACACCGGGGAGCTGTTTTTT. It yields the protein CATSEAKDTGELFF.

The CDR3 DNA reads TGTGCCAGCAGTTACCTCGAGCGGGAGCGCCGGTACTTC. Translation gives CASSYLERERRYF. The J gene is TRBJ2-7, the V gene TRBV6-6; 8 nucleotides align to TRBD2. Trimming removed 2 bases from V and 12 bases from J; junction bases left unmatched: 9. This CDR3 is 13 amino acids long. Germline V CDR1 and CDR2: MNHNY, SVGAGI (reference sequence).

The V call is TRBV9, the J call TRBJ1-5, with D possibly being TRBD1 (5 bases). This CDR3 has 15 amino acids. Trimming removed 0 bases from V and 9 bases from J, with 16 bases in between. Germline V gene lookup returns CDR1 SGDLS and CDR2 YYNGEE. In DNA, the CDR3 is TGTGCCAGCAGCGTAGACTCCGGGGACGTAGGGCCCCAGCATTTT. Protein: CASSVDSGDVGPQHF.

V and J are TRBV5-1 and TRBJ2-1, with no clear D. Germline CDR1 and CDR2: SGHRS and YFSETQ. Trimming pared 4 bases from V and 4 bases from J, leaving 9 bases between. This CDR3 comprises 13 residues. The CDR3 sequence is CASSGLQYNEQFF. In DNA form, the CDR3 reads TGCGCCAGCAGCGGTCTTCAATACAATGAGCAGTTCTTC.

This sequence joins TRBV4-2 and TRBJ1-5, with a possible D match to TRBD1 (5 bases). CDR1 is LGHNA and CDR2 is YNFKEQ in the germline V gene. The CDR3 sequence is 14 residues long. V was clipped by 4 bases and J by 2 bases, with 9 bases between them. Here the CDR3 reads CASSRGEGNQPQHF. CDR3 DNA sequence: TGTGCCAGCAGCCGAGGGGAGGGCAATCAGCCCCAGCATTTT.

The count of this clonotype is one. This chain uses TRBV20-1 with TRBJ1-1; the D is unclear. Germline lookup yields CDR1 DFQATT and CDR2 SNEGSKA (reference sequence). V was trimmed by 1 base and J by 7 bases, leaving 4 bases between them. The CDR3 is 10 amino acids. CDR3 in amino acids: CSARGSEAFF. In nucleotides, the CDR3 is TGCAGTGCTAGAGGGAGTGAAGCTTTCTTT.

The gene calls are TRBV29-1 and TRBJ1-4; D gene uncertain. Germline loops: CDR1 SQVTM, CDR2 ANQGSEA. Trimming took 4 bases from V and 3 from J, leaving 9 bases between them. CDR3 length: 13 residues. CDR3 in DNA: TGCAGCGTTGGCGGGAGAGCTAATGAAAAACTGTTTTTT. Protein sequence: CSVGGRANEKLFF.

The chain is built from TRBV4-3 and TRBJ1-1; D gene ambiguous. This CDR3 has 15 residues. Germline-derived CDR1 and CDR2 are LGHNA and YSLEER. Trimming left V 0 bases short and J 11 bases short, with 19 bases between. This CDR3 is CASSQDSRIEDGAFF. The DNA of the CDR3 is TGCGCCAGCAGCCAAGATTCGAGGATAGAGGACGGCGCTTTCTTT.

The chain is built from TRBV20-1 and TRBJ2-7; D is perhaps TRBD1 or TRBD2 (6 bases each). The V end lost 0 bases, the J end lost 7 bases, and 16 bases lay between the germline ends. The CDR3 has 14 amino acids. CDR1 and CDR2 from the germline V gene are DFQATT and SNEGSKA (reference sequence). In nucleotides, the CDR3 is TGCAGTGCTAGAGACCGAGGGGGGAGGAGGGAGCAGTACTTC. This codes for CSARDRGGRREQYF.

CDR3 DNA: TGTGCCAGCAGGTTTAGCGGGAGGGCCACCGAGCAGTTCTTC. Encoded protein: CASRFSGRATEQFF. The chain recombines TRBV6-5 with TRBJ2-1, with TRBD2 identical over 11 bases. The CDR3 totals 14 residues. The germline V gene has CDR1 MNHEY and CDR2 SVGAGI. With 6 bases clipped from V and 10 bases from J, the junction kept 8 bases outside the gene matches.

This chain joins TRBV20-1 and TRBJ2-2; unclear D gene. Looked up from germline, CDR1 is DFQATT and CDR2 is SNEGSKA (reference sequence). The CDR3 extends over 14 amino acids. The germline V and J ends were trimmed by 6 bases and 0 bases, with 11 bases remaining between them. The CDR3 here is CSAPTRPNTGELFF. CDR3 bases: TGCAGTGCGCCTACCCGACCGAACACCGGGGAGCTGTTTTTT.

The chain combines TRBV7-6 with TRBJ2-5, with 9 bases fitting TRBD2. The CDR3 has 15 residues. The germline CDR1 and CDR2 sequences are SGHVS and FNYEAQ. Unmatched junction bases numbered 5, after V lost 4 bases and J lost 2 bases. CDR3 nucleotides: TGTGCCAGCAGCTACCAAGCGGGAGGTCAAGAGACCCAGTACTTC. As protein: CASSYQAGGQETQYF.

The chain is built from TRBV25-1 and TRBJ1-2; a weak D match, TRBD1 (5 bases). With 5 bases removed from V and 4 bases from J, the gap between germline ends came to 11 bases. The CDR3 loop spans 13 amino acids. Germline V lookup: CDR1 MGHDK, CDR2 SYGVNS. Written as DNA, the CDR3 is TGTGCCAGCAGTACAACAGGAACCTATGGCTACACCTTC. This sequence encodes CASSTTGTYGYTF.

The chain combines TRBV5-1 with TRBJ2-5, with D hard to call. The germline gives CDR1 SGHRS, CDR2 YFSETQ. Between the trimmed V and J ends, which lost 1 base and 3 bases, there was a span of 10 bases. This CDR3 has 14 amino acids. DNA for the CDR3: TGCGCCAGCAGCTTGCAACGTAGGGAAGAGACCCAGTACTTC. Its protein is CASSLQRREETQYF.

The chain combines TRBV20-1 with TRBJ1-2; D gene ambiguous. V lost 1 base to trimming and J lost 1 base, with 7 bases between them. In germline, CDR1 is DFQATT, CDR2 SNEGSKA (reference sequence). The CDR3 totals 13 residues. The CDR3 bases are TGCAGTGCTAGAGTTTTGGATAACTATGGCTACACCTTC. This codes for CSARVLDNYGYTF.

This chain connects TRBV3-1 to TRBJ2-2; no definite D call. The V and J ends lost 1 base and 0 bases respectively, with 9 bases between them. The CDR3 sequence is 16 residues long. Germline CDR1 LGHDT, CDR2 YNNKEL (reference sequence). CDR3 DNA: TGTGCCAGCAGCCAAGTCGCGAGAACGAACACCGGGGAGCTGTTTTTT. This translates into CASSQVARTNTGELFF.

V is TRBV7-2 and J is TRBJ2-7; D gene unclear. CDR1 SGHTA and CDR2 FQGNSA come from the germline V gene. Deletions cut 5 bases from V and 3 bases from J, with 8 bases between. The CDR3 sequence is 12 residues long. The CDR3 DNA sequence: TGTGCCAGCAGCGCGCTCAACTACGAGCAGTACTTC. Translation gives CASSALNYEQYF.

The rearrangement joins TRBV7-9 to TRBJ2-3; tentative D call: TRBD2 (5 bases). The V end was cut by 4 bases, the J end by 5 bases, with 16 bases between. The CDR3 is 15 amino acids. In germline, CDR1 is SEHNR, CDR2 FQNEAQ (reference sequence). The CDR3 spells CASSSEGVGKDTQYF. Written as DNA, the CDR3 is TGTGCCAGCAGCTCAGAGGGAGTGGGAAAAGATACGCAGTATTTT.

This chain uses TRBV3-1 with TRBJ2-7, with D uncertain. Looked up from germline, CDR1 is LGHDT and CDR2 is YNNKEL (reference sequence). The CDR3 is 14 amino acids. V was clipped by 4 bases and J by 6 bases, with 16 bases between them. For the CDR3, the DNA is TGTGCCAGCAGCCTTAAGGGCTCACGGAGCGAGCAGTACTTC. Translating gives CASSLKGSRSEQYF.

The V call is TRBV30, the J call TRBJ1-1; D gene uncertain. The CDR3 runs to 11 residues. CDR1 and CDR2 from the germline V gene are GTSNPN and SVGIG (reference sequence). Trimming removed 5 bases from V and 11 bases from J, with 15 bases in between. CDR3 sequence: CAWDPGIGAFF. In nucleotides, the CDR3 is TGTGCCTGGGACCCCGGGATTGGCGCTTTCTTT.

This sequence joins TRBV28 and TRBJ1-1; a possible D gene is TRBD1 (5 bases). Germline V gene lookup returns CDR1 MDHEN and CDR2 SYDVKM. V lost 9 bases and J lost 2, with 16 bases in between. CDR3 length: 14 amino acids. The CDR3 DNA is TGTGCCAGTCCCCCCCAGGGTCAAAACACTGAAGCTTTCTTT. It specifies CASPPQGQNTEAFF.

The CDR3 loop is CASSLNPYNEQFF. In DNA form, the CDR3 reads TGTGCCAGCAGCTTAAACCCCTACAATGAGCAGTTCTTC. The chain uses TRBV7-3 and TRBJ2-1; D is undetermined. The germline V gene has CDR1 SGHTA and CDR2 FQGTGA. The CDR3 is 13 residues long. V lost 1 base and J 2 bases, leaving 3 bases between the germline ends.

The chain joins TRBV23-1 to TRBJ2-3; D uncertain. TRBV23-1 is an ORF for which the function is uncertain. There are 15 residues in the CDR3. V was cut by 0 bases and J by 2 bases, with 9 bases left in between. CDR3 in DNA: TGCGCCAGCAGTCAATCTTCCATCCACACAGATACGCAGTATTTT. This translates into CASSQSSIHTDTQYF.